Following are 5 T cell receptor beta chains from one sample sequenced in a study of PD-1 blockade in classical Hodgkin lymphoma. Produced via immunoSEQ multiplex PCR; TCRdb's table is partial and in-frame only. Of about 40,000 clones listed, 85% to 90% are singletons. Every one of the patients relapsed after autologous stem cell transplantation (brentuximab vedotin exposure was variable). Sequencing was performed on peripheral blood mononuclear cells (PBMCs), taken at baseline. The receptors were sampled from a human donor with classical Hodgkin lymphoma.

The J gene is TRBJ2-1, the V gene TRBV10-3, with 7 nucleotides matching TRBD2. Germline-derived CDR1 and CDR2 are ENHRY and SYGVKD. V shed 1 base and J 5 bases; nucleotides not matched to a gene: 5. The CDR3 spans 15 residues. The CDR3 DNA follows: TGTGCCATCAGTGAGTATCGGGGGGATCACAATGAGCAGTTCTTC. This sequence encodes CAISEYRGDHNEQFF.

This rearrangement joins TRBV19 to TRBJ1-4; no clear D. The CDR3 has 14 amino acids. Germline CDR1 LNHDA, CDR2 SQIVND (reference sequence). Between the trimmed V and J ends, which lost 6 bases and 0 bases, there was a span of 8 bases. The CDR3 region is CASRPPATNEKLFF. The CDR3 nucleotides are TGTGCCAGTAGGCCACCCGCAACTAATGAAAAACTGTTTTTT.

This clone appeared a single time. This chain connects TRBV5-1 to TRBJ1-2, with D possibly matching TRBD1 (5 bases). The CDR3 consists of 14 residues. CDR1 SGHRS and CDR2 YFSETQ come from the germline V gene. Trimming cost V 6 bases and J 4 bases, with 16 bases left between them. The CDR3 coding sequence is TGCGCCAGCACCCCCATTGACAGCTTCTATGGCTACACCTTC. This sequence encodes CASTPIDSFYGYTF.

The rearrangement joins TRBV7-2 to TRBJ1-1, with D possibly TRBD1 on 6 matching bases. The germline V gene encodes CDR1 SGHTA and CDR2 FQGNSA. The CDR3 contains 14 residues. V lost 1 base to trimming and J lost 1 base, with 7 bases between them. Written as DNA, the CDR3 is TGTGCCAGCAGCTTAGAGGGGGGGAACACTGAAGCTTTCTTT. It yields the protein CASSLEGGNTEAFF.

The rearrangement uses TRBV14 and TRBJ2-1, with 7 bases fitting TRBD1. CDR3 size: 19 residues. V lost 4 bases to trimming and J lost 3 bases; unmatched junction nucleotides: 18. Looked up from germline, CDR1 is SGHDN and CDR2 is FVKESK. The CDR3: CASSPRPGTDINFYNEQFF. For the CDR3, the DNA is TGTGCCAGCAGCCCGCGCCCCGGGACAGACATAAATTTCTACAATGAGCAGTTCTTC.